This T cell receptor (beta chain) derives from a study of T cells in Graves' hyperthyroidism and ophthalmopathy. The CDR3 totals 16 residues. Germline V gene sequence: CDR1 SGHVS, CDR2 FQNEAQ. Trimming left V 0 bases short and J 5 bases short, with 11 bases between. Amplification of TCR beta CDR3 regions used RNA as the template. An initial round of RT-PCR targeting the TCR CDR3 relied on the HTBI primer set. TCRdb reprocessed the multiplex PCR reads with MiXCR, giving one entry per CDR3 protein. Of under 700,000 distinct CDR3 sequences in the sample, roughly a sixth were seen once. There are a few counts of this clonotype. It was uncontrolled infection, other autoimmune disease, pregnancy or lactation that excluded patients. Diagnosing involved the use of clinical symptoms, serum thyroxine and TRAb, thyroid ultrasound and orbital computed tomography.

The sample consisted of blood. The clonotype originates from a woman younger than 35 with Graves' hyperthyroidism. The chain couples TRBV7-8 to TRBJ1-6; D is undetermined. The chain's CDR3 is CASSLAITRNNSPLHF. CDR3 nucleotide sequence: TGTGCCAGCAGCTTAGCGATTACCAGAAATAATTCACCCCTCCACTTT.